This T cell receptor (beta chain) was sequenced in a study of cytomegalovirus exposure and HLA in healthy donors. Study observations and caveats: A later examination showed that TCR association rates differed by HLA locus, with DRB1 most and HLA-C fewest. The classifier was said to identify cytomegalovirus status with high specificity and sensitivity.

The CDR3 is 15 amino acids. After removal of 1 base from V and 3 bases from J, the junction contained 4 bases not matched to a gene. Germline values: CDR1 MGHRA, CDR2 YSYEKL. PCR employed 60 Vbeta and 13 Jbeta primers. Measured with immunoSEQ multiplex PCR; TCRdb has only the in-frame clones, and not every one. Of about 150,000 clones in the sample, 75% were seen once. Nominally healthy donors provided the samples, though records likely missed some immune exposures. The sample holds a few counts of this clone. The antigen remains unidentified. This clonotype was sampled from a young man in good health and CMV-seronegative. The gene calls are TRBV4-1 and TRBJ2-7; 9 bases agree with TRBD1. Sequenced material: PBMCs. The DNA of the CDR3 is TGCGCCAGCAGCCAAGTTGGGGGACAGGGCTACGAGCAGTACTTC. This sequence encodes CASSQVGGQGYEQYF.